Shown below are 23 T cell receptor beta chains from a single sample sequenced in a study of CD8+CD57+ T cells in acquired aplastic anemia. The authors sequenced patients whose flow cytometry had shown CD8+CD57+ cell expansion. For CDR3 and TCR beta VDJ profiling, genomic DNA was the template used. MiXCR was run by TCRdb on the reads, yielding one entry per CDR3 protein. The table shows a few hundred thousand distinct CDR3 sequences, with approximately 51% occurring only once. Sample: sorted CD4+, CD8+, or CD8+CD57+ T cells (not recorded which) from PBMCs. The receptors originated from a human donor with aplastic anemia.

The CDR3 DNA is TGCAGTGCTGGTCTAGGACTAGCGGGGGCTACGCAGTATTTT. It translates to CSAGLGLAGATQYF. The V and J genes are TRBV20-1 and TRBJ2-3, with TRBD2 matching 13 bases. The CDR3 covers 14 residues. Germline V gene sequence: CDR1 DFQATT, CDR2 SNEGSKA (reference sequence). V was clipped by 5 bases and J by 8 bases; unmatched bases: 7.

This chain links TRBV20-1 with TRBJ2-7, with 11 bases lining up with TRBD1. This CDR3 contains 15 residues. Trimming cost V 5 bases and J 6 bases; bases outside gene matches: 12. Germline V gives CDR1 DFQATT, CDR2 SNEGSKA (reference sequence). The CDR3 DNA sequence: TGCAGTGCTCTCCGACCGGGACAGGGGGGCGTCGAGCAGTACTTC. Its translation: CSALRPGQGGVEQYF.

This rearrangement joins TRBV20-1 to TRBJ1-5, with TRBD1 as a possible D gene (5 bases). The CDR3 covers 11 residues. Germline V CDR1 and CDR2: DFQATT, SNEGSKA (reference sequence). V was pared by 6 bases and J by 5 bases, with 8 bases between. DNA for the CDR3: TGCAGTGCCCAGGGCGATCAGCCCCAGCATTTT. Translating gives CSAQGDQPQHF.

The gene calls are TRBV29-1 and TRBJ1-2; 7 positions match TRBD1. V was pared by 5 bases and J by 8 bases, with 5 bases of the junction left unmatched. Germline lookup yields CDR1 SQVTM and CDR2 ANQGSEA. CDR3 length: 11 amino acids. The DNA for the CDR3 is TGCAGCGTTAGGACAGGAGACGGCTACACCTTC. Its translation: CSVRTGDGYTF.

This clonotype appeared many times. This chain joins TRBV19 and TRBJ1-1; D call uncertain. This CDR3 is 14 amino acids long. The germline V gene has CDR1 LNHDA and CDR2 SQIVND (reference sequence). Trimming removed 7 bases from V and 0 bases from J, with 12 bases in between. The CDR3 is CASTERGLNTEAFF. In nucleotides, the CDR3 is TGTGCCAGTACCGAGAGAGGACTGAACACTGAAGCTTTCTTT.

This clonotype was seen many times. The CDR3 reads CASSEGVAGGYEQYF. The CDR3 bases are TGTGCCAGCAGTGAAGGGGTGGCGGGGGGCTACGAGCAGTACTTC. This chain joins TRBV2 and TRBJ2-7; 8 bases are a match to TRBD2. This CDR3 contains 15 residues. With 1 base clipped from V and 3 bases from J, the junction kept 5 bases outside the gene matches. Germline values: CDR1 SNHLY, CDR2 FYNNEI. Full variable domain (remainder filled in from reference TRBV2 and TRBJ2-7): EPEVTQTPSHQVTQMGQEVILRCVPISNHLYFYWYRQILGQKVEFLVSFYNNEISEKSEIFDDQFSVERPDGSNFTLKIRSTKLEDSAMYFCASSEGVAGGYEQYFGPGTRLTVT.

This chain uses TRBV6-1 with TRBJ2-1; D uncertain. CDR1 is MNHNS and CDR2 is SASEGT in the germline V gene. The CDR3 contains 12 residues. V lost 7 bases and J lost 13, with 17 bases in between. CDR3 sequence: CASNPPGLGQFF. CDR3 coding DNA: TGTGCCAGCAACCCCCCAGGCCTTGGACAGTTCTTC.

The chain is built from TRBV2 and TRBJ2-1; 12 positions match TRBD1. CDR3 length: 15 amino acids. CDR1 and CDR2 from the germline V gene are SNHLY and FYNNEI. V lost 2 bases and J lost 9; bases outside the gene matches: 5. CDR3 DNA: TGTGCCAGCAGTGAAAGGGGACAGGGGGCGGGTGAGCAGTTCTTC. Translation gives CASSERGQGAGEQFF.

This clonotype was counted at least ten times. The chain carries TRBV19 and TRBJ1-4; D is perhaps TRBD1 (5 bases). This CDR3 comprises 13 residues. V gave up 7 bases and J gave up 5 bases, with 11 bases separating them. Per germline, CDR1 LNHDA and CDR2 SQIVND (reference sequence). For the CDR3, the DNA is TGTGCCAGTAAGGGGCAGAGGAATGAAAAACTGTTTTTT. As protein: CASKGQRNEKLFF. The entire variable domain, with the rest obtained from reference TRBV19 and TRBJ1-4, is as follows: DGGITQSPKYLFRKEGQNVTLSCEQNLNHDAMYWYRQDPGQGLRLIYYSQIVNDFQKGDIAEGYSVSREKKESFPLTVTSAQKNPTAFYLCASKGQRNEKLFFGSGTQLSVL.

This clonotype was seen many times. The chain is built from TRBV2 and TRBJ2-7; D is unclear. V was shortened by 7 bases and J by 5 bases, with 12 bases between the two germline ends. Per germline, CDR1 SNHLY and CDR2 FYNNEI. The CDR3 covers 12 residues. As DNA, the CDR3 is TGTGCCAGCAAGGTGGGGTGGGACGAGCAGTACTTC. Translated, it gives CASKVGWDEQYF.

This clonotype has only a few counts. The chain uses TRBV7-2 and TRBJ1-3; D is undetermined. Trimming shortened V by 0 bases and J by 0 bases, and 6 bases separated the two germline ends. CDR1 is SGHTA and CDR2 is FQGNSA in the germline V gene. This CDR3 is 15 amino acids long. The CDR3 nucleotides are TGTGCCAGCAGCTTAGCCCAAGTCTCTGGAAACACCATATATTTT. Protein product: CASSLAQVSGNTIYF.

This chain connects TRBV20-1 to TRBJ2-1; D might be TRBD1 or TRBD2, each matching 7 bases. The CDR3 covers 15 residues. The V gene's germline CDR1 is DFQATT and CDR2 SNEGSKA (reference sequence). Trimming pared 6 bases from V and 4 bases from J, leaving 19 bases between. In nucleotides, the CDR3 is TGCAGTGCCAGGGGGGGCCCACTTATGTACAATGAGCAGTTCTTC. This sequence encodes CSARGGPLMYNEQFF.

This clonotype was counted at least ten times. The genes are TRBV5-1 and TRBJ1-3, with a weak D call TRBD1 (5 bases). The CDR3 spans 15 residues. Germline V lookup: CDR1 SGHRS, CDR2 YFSETQ. Trimming cost V 0 bases and J 3 bases, with 10 bases left between them. The CDR3 region is CASSLVGDFGNTIYF. CDR3 in DNA: TGCGCCAGCAGCTTGGTCGGGGACTTTGGAAACACCATATATTTT.

The chain couples TRBV27 to TRBJ1-5; 7 positions match TRBD1. Germline V gene data show CDR1 as MNHEY and CDR2 as SMNVEV (reference sequence). The CDR3 is 15 amino acids. With V trimmed by 5 bases and J by 3 bases, 7 bases remained unmatched. The CDR3: CASSPLDRYNQPQHF. The CDR3, as DNA: TGTGCCAGCAGTCCCTTGGACAGGTACAATCAGCCCCAGCATTTT.

This clonotype was seen at least ten times. The chain combines TRBV5-1 with TRBJ2-1; D unresolved. From germline, CDR1 is SGHRS and CDR2 YFSETQ. Trimming took 0 bases from V and 4 from J, leaving 2 bases between them. This CDR3 is 12 amino acids long. The DNA for the CDR3 is TGCGCCAGCAGCTTGGATTACAATGAGCAGTTCTTC. This translates into CASSLDYNEQFF.

The table lists this clonotype with many counts. The rearrangement uses TRBV9 and TRBJ2-1; a weak D match, TRBD2 (5 bases). The CDR3 has 16 amino acids. Germline CDR1 reads SGDLS; CDR2 reads YYNGEE. Deletions cut 5 bases from V and 5 bases from J, with 20 bases between. The CDR3 DNA follows: TGTGCCAGCAGTCCCGGGGAAGCCTTACTCAACAATGAGCAGTTCTTC. As protein: CASSPGEALLNNEQFF. Using reference TRBV9 and TRBJ2-1 for the parts outside the CDR3, the full variable domain is DSGVTQTPKHLITATGQRVTLRCSPRSGDLSVYWYQQSLDQGLQFLIQYYNGEERAKGNILERFSAQQFPDLHSELNLSSLELGDSALYFCASSPGEALLNNEQFFGPGTRLTVL.

This clonotype was observed many times. The chain has TRBV12-3 or TRBV12-4 and TRBJ1-1; the D gene is possibly TRBD1 (5 bases). This CDR3 is built from 15 residues. The V end lost 7 bases, the J end lost 4 bases, and 19 bases lay between the germline ends. CDR3 in DNA: TGTGCCAGCATCACTGGGGGGGAGGCTTTCACTGAAGCTTTCTTT. This codes for CASITGGEAFTEAFF.

About this clonotype itself: Lacking the conserved final phenylalanine or tryptophan, this CDR3 likely reflects a read error. Because the CDR3's place on the DNA is in doubt, the DNA is left out and the CDR3 is given as listed by TCRdb. The rearrangement uses TRBV5-4 and TRBJ2-2; the D call TRBD1 from the table was never checked on the DNA. Looked up from germline, CDR1 is SGHNT and CDR2 is YYREEE (reference sequence). The CDR3 spans 14 residues, counting both ends. This CDR3 reads CATIVQGNTGELFL.

In regard to this clonotype: A much larger clone lies one base from this, so it may be a read error. The rearrangement uses TRBV27 and TRBJ1-2; D uncertain. Looked up from germline, CDR1 is MNHEY and CDR2 is SMNVEV (reference sequence). The CDR3 has 13 residues. The CDR3 region is CASSLFRGNGHTF. The CDR3 DNA reads TGTGCCAGCAGTTTATTTCGAGGGAATGGCCACACCTTC.

This clonotype was counted at least ten times. The chain carries TRBV20-1 and TRBJ1-1, with D uncertain. This CDR3 has 10 amino acids. Germline V CDR1 and CDR2: DFQATT, SNEGSKA (reference sequence). V was cut by 7 bases and J by 5 bases, with 8 bases left in between. The CDR3: CSGKRTEAFF. CDR3 in DNA: TGCAGTGGGAAAAGGACTGAAGCTTTCTTT.

This clonotype was seen ten or more times. V is TRBV20-1 and J is TRBJ2-7; the match to TRBD1 covers 9 bases. This CDR3 has 14 amino acids. Germline V gives CDR1 DFQATT, CDR2 SNEGSKA (reference sequence). The trim removed 6 bases at V and 3 bases at J, leaving 9 bases unmatched. CDR3 region: CSATGTGNYYEQYF. The CDR3 DNA follows: TGCAGTGCAACCGGGACAGGGAATTACTACGAGCAGTACTTC.

The rearrangement uses TRBV12-3 or TRBV12-4 and TRBJ1-2, with D possibly matching TRBD1 (6 bases). V was shortened by 3 bases and J by 4 bases, with 18 bases between the two germline ends. This CDR3 spans 16 amino acids. CDR3 sequence (DNA): TGTGCCAGCAGTTTTGTCGGGGGGCTCTCTGGCTATGGCTACACCTTC. The encoded protein is CASSFVGGLSGYGYTF.

The rearrangement links TRBV25-1 to TRBJ2-3; the D is unclear. The CDR3 totals 17 residues. Between the trimmed V and J ends, which lost 3 bases and 0 bases, there was a span of 16 bases. Germline values: CDR1 MGHDK, CDR2 SYGVNS. CDR3 bases: TGTGCCAGCAGTGATCCCCGGACGACCAGTAGCACAGATACGCAGTATTTT. Amino acids: CASSDPRTTSSTDTQYF. Full variable domain (remainder filled in from reference TRBV25-1 and TRBJ2-3): EADIYQTPRYLVIGTGKKITLECSQTMGHDKMYWYQQDPGMELHLIHYSYGVNSTEKGDLSSESTVSRIRTEHFPLTLESARPSHTSQYLCASSDPRTTSSTDTQYFGPGTRLTVL.